This T cell receptor (beta chain) was recorded in a study of blood T cell repertoires in COVID-19. Authors' methods: Amplifying reference gene primers gave estimates of nucleated cell counts. Assay: immunoSEQ multiplex PCR; the TCRdb copy retains only in-frame clones and omits some. V and J calls and clone size are given by that table; D and trimming were obtained from the DNA. The repertoire holds some 220,000 clones, about 87% seen once, with around 2.6% in the top ten. Living in about two dozen US areas, the participants were between roughly 18 and 90 years of age. Each recovered donor of Cohort 3 presented with two negative PCRs, clearance, or symptom resolution. The CDR3 loop spans 13 amino acids. V was cut by 3 bases and J by 4 bases, with 7 bases left in between. The germline gives CDR1 MNHEY, CDR2 SVGEGT.

This sequence joins TRBV6-2 or TRBV6-3 and TRBJ1-5, with no clear D. This sequence originates from a woman in her 30s who had recovered from COVID-19. Sequenced input: PBMCs or T cells enriched from blood (not recorded which). In DNA, the CDR3 is TGTGCCAGCAGTTATACAGAGAATCAGCCCCAGCATTTT. It yields the protein CASSYTENQPQHF.